The 25 T cell receptor beta chains given below trace back to one sample, sequenced in a study of regulatory T cells in long-lasting Graves disease. Construction of the TCR beta libraries employed iRepertoire HTBI primers in conjunction with Arm-PCR of CDR3 regions. Via MiXCR, TCRdb re-called the multiplex PCR reads, giving one row per CDR3 protein. The table records roughly 500,000 distinct CDR3 sequences, approximately 13% of them present only once. The time point here: newly diagnosed GD, antithyroid drugs for less than 3 months. PBMC RNA was the source of the TCR library. These same records also appear under a second study, on T cells in Graves' hyperthyroidism and ophthalmopathy.

The specimen comprised peripheral blood mononuclear cells (PBMCs), sampled at new diagnosis, from a patient treated with antithyroid drugs. Source of these receptors: a man aged 25-45 years with Graves disease.

In the case of this clonotype: At one of its ends the junction is not consistent with the germline gene, which may arise from a read error. CDR3 bases: TGTGCCAGCAGTCCGGTCCGGGACAGCTCCTACACTGAGCAGTTCTTC. It specifies CASSPVRDSSYTEQFF. The J gene is TRBJ2-5, the V gene TRBV6-1; 7 nucleotides line up with TRBD1. The J call may not be correct, given that the DNA end is closer to TRBJ2-1. Germline-derived CDR1 and CDR2 are MNHNS and SASEGT. The CDR3 is made up of 16 amino acids.

This clonotype was seen many times. This sequence joins TRBV27 and TRBJ1-6; the D gene is possibly TRBD1 (6 bases). CDR3 length: 15 amino acids. The V gene's germline CDR1 is MNHEY and CDR2 SMNVEV (reference sequence). The germline V and J ends were trimmed by 7 bases and 9 bases, with 19 bases remaining between them. The CDR3 sequence: CASTYSGRGTSPLHF. The CDR3 DNA sequence: TGTGCCAGCACCTATTCCGGCAGGGGAACTTCACCCCTCCACTTT.

This clonotype has a count of ten or more. The V call is TRBV12-3 or TRBV12-4, the J call TRBJ1-1; D perhaps matches TRBD1 (5 bases). V dropped 3 bases and J dropped 1 base, with 9 bases sitting between them. CDR3 length: 14 amino acids. Here the CDR3 reads CASSFATANTEAFF. For the CDR3, the DNA is TGTGCCAGCAGTTTCGCGACAGCGAACACTGAAGCTTTCTTT.

The chain couples TRBV7-9 to TRBJ2-6, with D possibly matching TRBD2 (5 bases). CDR1 is SEHNR and CDR2 is FQNEAQ in the germline V gene (reference sequence). Trimming removed 3 bases at V and 4 bases at J, with 16 bases between. This CDR3 spans 17 amino acids. The CDR3 nucleotides are TGTGCCAGCAGCTTGGAGGTCGGGGTAGCAGGGGCCAACGTCCTGACTTTC. Its translation: CASSLEVGVAGANVLTF.

This clonotype was seen many times. This chain joins TRBV7-9 and TRBJ1-2; D unresolved. Germline values: CDR1 SEHNR, CDR2 FQNEAQ (reference sequence). V lost 1 base to trimming and J lost 4 bases, with 7 bases between them. This CDR3 region has 13 residues. The CDR3 is CASSLVSSYGYTF. The DNA of the CDR3 is TGTGCCAGCAGCTTAGTGTCGTCCTATGGCTACACCTTC. Supplemented by reference TRBV7-9 and TRBJ1-2, the full variable domain reads DTGVSQNPRHKITKRGQNVTFRCDPISEHNRLYWYRQTLGQGPEFLTYFQNEAQLEKSRLLSDRFSAERPKGSFSTLEIQRTEQGDSAMYLCASSLVSSYGYTFGSGTRLTVV.

The chain joins TRBV19 to TRBJ2-5; D may be TRBD2 (7 bases). V lost 3 bases and J lost 4, with 15 bases in between. Germline lookup yields CDR1 LNHDA and CDR2 SQIVND (reference sequence). The CDR3 consists of 15 residues. CDR3 nucleotide sequence: TGTGCCAGTAGTATCCAGGGAGGGGGAGGAGAGACCCAGTACTTC. Encoded protein: CASSIQGGGGETQYF.

This clonotype was detected many times. This chain links TRBV15 with TRBJ2-3, with 10 bases that match TRBD2. The germline V gene has CDR1 LNHNV and CDR2 YYDKDF (reference sequence). Germline trimming cut 4 bases from V and 5 bases from J; bases unmatched to any gene: 3. The CDR3 loop spans 14 amino acids. Here the CDR3 DNA reads TGTGCCACCAGCACTAGCGGGAGAGAAGATACGCAGTATTTT. Its translation is CATSTSGREDTQYF. Looking up the rest from reference TRBV15 and TRBJ2-3 gives the full variable domain: DAMVIQNPRYQVTQFGKPVTLSCSQTLNHNVMYWYQQKSSQAPKLLFHYYDKDFNNEADTPDNFQSRRPNTSFCFLDIRSPGLGDTAMYLCATSTSGREDTQYFGPGTRLTVL.

This clonotype has ten or more counts. V and J are TRBV29-1 and TRBJ2-1, with 13 nucleotides matching TRBD2. The CDR3 contains 15 residues. V trimming: 3 bases; J trimming: 8 bases; junction bases outside the gene matches: 7. Germline CDR1 reads SQVTM; CDR2 reads ANQGSEA. This chain's CDR3 is CSVDGLAGVGDEQFF. The CDR3, as DNA: TGCAGCGTTGACGGACTAGCGGGAGTGGGGGATGAGCAGTTCTTC.

This clonotype was seen at least ten times. The CDR3 bases are TGTGCCAGCAGCCCATCCAGACTTGCTGTCACAGATACGCAGTATTTT. Amino acid sequence: CASSPSRLAVTDTQYF. The rearrangement uses TRBV7-2 and TRBJ2-3; D not resolved. Germline loops: CDR1 SGHTA, CDR2 FQGNSA. Trimming left V 5 bases short and J 2 bases short, with 17 bases between. The CDR3 is made up of 16 amino acids.

This clonotype was observed a few times. No conserved phenylalanine or tryptophan ends this CDR3, so it is likely a read error. The chain joins TRBV5-1 to TRBJ1-5; D perhaps matches TRBD1 (6 bases). This CDR3 spans 14 amino acids. Trimming removed 0 bases from V and 6 bases from J, with 10 bases in between. Germline V gene data show CDR1 as SGHRS and CDR2 as YFSETQ. In nucleotides, the CDR3 is TGCGCCAGCAGCTTGGCCCCGGGGGCTCAGCCCCAGCATTCT. Protein: CASSLAPGAQPQHS.

The chain uses TRBV20-1 and TRBJ1-5; perhaps TRBD1 as D (6 bases). The CDR3 extends over 16 amino acids. V gave up 3 bases and J gave up 1 base, with 16 bases separating them. Germline CDR1 reads DFQATT; CDR2 reads SNEGSKA (reference sequence). CDR3 nucleotide sequence: TGCAGTGCTAGTAGGGGTACAGGGATAAGCAATCAGCCCCAGCATTTT. Translation: CSASRGTGISNQPQHF.

The chain couples TRBV6-9 to TRBJ2-7, with D possibly being TRBD2 (6 bases). The CDR3 is 14 residues long. V gave up 4 bases and J gave up 4 bases, with 14 bases separating them. Germline CDR1 reads MNHGY; CDR2 reads SVAAGI. The CDR3 DNA is TGTGCCAGCAGTTCTGCGGGATTTGAGTACGAGCAGTACTTC. Translated, it gives CASSSAGFEYEQYF.

The chain has TRBV7-9 and TRBJ2-2; D is perhaps TRBD1 (6 bases). The CDR3 contains 13 residues. Germline lookup yields CDR1 SEHNR and CDR2 FQNEAQ (reference sequence). V was clipped by 11 bases and J by 0 bases, with 10 bases between them. The CDR3 reads CAGTGSNTGELFF. DNA for the CDR3: TGTGCCGGCACAGGGTCGAACACCGGGGAGCTGTTTTTT.

This clonotype was seen many times. The chain recombines TRBV6-1 with TRBJ2-3; D perhaps matches TRBD1 (6 bases). CDR3 length: 15 amino acids. Trimming shortened V by 6 bases and J by 5 bases, and 18 bases separated the two germline ends. The germline V gene has CDR1 MNHNS and CDR2 SASEGT. The CDR3 nucleotides are TGTGCCAGCAGGGGACAAGCTATGGTGCAAGATACGCAGTATTTT. Its translation is CASRGQAMVQDTQYF.

This clonotype appeared many times. The gene calls are TRBV2 and TRBJ2-3; D is ambiguous. CDR1 SNHLY and CDR2 FYNNEI come from the germline V gene. V lost 2 bases and J lost 10, with 7 bases in between. This CDR3 spans 11 amino acids. As DNA, the CDR3 is TGTGCCAGCAGTGAACAGGTTCCGCAGTATTTT. This sequence encodes CASSEQVPQYF.

This rearrangement joins TRBV6-1 to TRBJ1-1; TRBD1 aligns across 9 bases. Germline V lookup: CDR1 MNHNS, CDR2 SASEGT. V lost 5 bases, J lost 2 bases, and 6 bases stayed unmatched. This CDR3 is 15 amino acids long. The chain's CDR3 is CASSHGTGLNTEAFF. The CDR3 DNA sequence: TGTGCCAGCAGTCACGGGACAGGGCTTAACACTGAAGCTTTCTTT.

Many counts were recorded for this clonotype. V gene TRBV27 combines with J gene TRBJ1-2; D possibly corresponds to TRBD1 (5 bases). The CDR3 extends over 14 amino acids. The V end lost 1 base, the J end lost 2 bases, and 8 bases lay between the germline ends. The V gene's germline CDR1 is MNHEY and CDR2 SMNVEV (reference sequence). Here the CDR3 reads CASSLWAGNYGYTF. The CDR3 DNA follows: TGTGCCAGCAGTTTATGGGCAGGGAACTATGGCTACACCTTC.

The table lists this clonotype with a few counts. This sequence joins TRBV25-1 and TRBJ2-3, with 11 bases lining up with TRBD2. Germline-derived CDR1 and CDR2 are MGHDK and SYGVNS. The ends lost 6 bases at V and 0 bases at J; junction bases unmatched: 8. The CDR3 runs to 17 residues. CDR3 in amino acids: CASSSKRLAGSTDTQYF. The CDR3 DNA follows: TGTGCCAGCAGCTCGAAACGACTAGCGGGGAGCACAGATACGCAGTATTTT.

This clonotype was counted a few times. The chain employs TRBV20-1 and TRBJ2-1, with 8 bases aligning to TRBD2. Trimming took 4 bases from V and 4 from J; bases not matched to a gene: 9. This CDR3 has 15 residues. Germline V lookup: CDR1 DFQATT, CDR2 SNEGSKA (reference sequence). The CDR3 loop is CSAILSGAVYNEQFF. The DNA of the CDR3 is TGCAGTGCTATACTTAGCGGGGCAGTATACAATGAGCAGTTCTTC.

This clonotype was detected many times. The chain couples TRBV18 to TRBJ2-7; 7 nucleotides line up with TRBD2. Germline CDR1 KGHSH, CDR2 LQKENI. This CDR3 spans 15 amino acids. V lost 5 bases, J lost 2 bases, and 9 bases stayed unmatched. CDR3 DNA sequence: TGTGCCAGCTCAGAGCTAGCGGAAATTACCTACGAGCAGTACTTC. Its translation is CASSELAEITYEQYF. The full variable domain, rest sourced from reference TRBV18 and TRBJ2-7, is NAGVMQNPRHLVRRRGQEARLRCSPMKGHSHVYWYRQLPEEGLKFMVYLQKENIIDESGMPKERFSAEFPKEGPSILRIQQVVRGDSAAYFCASSELAEITYEQYFGPGTRLTVT.

The chain carries TRBV6-5 and TRBJ1-6, with D hard to call. Per germline, CDR1 MNHEY and CDR2 SVGAGI. Trimming shortened V by 2 bases and J by 0 bases, and 8 bases separated the two germline ends. The CDR3 length is 16 residues. CDR3 in DNA: TGTGCCAGCAGTTACCAAGGGAGCTCCTATAATTCACCCCTCCACTTT. Protein: CASSYQGSSYNSPLHF.

This clonotype was seen a handful of times. This sequence joins TRBV19 and TRBJ1-2, with D possibly being TRBD1 (6 bases). The V gene's germline CDR1 is LNHDA and CDR2 SQIVND (reference sequence). The CDR3 covers 15 residues. Trimming cost V 5 bases and J 8 bases, with 21 bases left between them. This CDR3 is CASSLGRGGPPGYTF. Here the CDR3 DNA reads TGTGCCAGTAGTCTTGGCAGGGGAGGACCTCCGGGCTACACCTTC.

The J gene is TRBJ2-1, the V gene TRBV9, with unresolved D. V was cut by 0 bases and J by 9 bases, with 10 bases left in between. The CDR3 extends over 13 amino acids. CDR1 is SGDLS, CDR2 YYNGEE, per germline. CDR3 DNA: TGTGCCAGCAGCGTAGCACTGAAGGGTGAGCAGTTCTTC. This gives the protein CASSVALKGEQFF.

The chain employs TRBV6-2 or TRBV6-3 and TRBJ2-2; 10 bases are shared with TRBD2. The CDR3 spans 17 residues. Germline V gene sequence: CDR1 MNHEY, CDR2 SVGEGT. Unmatched junction bases numbered 10, after V lost 3 bases and J lost 6 bases. The CDR3: CASSYELAGSFSGELFF. In DNA, the CDR3 is TGTGCCAGCAGTTATGAACTAGCGGGAAGCTTCTCCGGGGAGCTGTTTTTT.

The chain has TRBV24-1 and TRBJ1-2; 10 nucleotides line up with TRBD1. This CDR3 is built from 13 residues. V gave up 7 bases and J gave up 8 bases; unmatched junction bases: 6. CDR1 and CDR2 from the germline V gene are KGHDR and SFDVKD. The CDR3 here is CATRPGQGSGYTF. In nucleotides, the CDR3 is TGTGCCACCAGGCCGGGACAGGGGAGCGGCTACACCTTC.